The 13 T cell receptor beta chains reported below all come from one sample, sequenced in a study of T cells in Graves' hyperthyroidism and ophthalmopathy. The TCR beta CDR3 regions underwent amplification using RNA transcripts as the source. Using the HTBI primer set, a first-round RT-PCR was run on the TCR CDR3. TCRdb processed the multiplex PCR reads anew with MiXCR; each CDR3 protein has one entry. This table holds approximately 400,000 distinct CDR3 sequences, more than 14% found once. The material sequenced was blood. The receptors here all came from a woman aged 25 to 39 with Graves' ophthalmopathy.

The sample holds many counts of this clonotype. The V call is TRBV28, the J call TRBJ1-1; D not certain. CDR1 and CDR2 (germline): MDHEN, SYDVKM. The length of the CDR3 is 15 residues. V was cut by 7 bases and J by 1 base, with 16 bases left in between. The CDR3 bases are TGTGCCAGCATCCACACCGACACCTCGAACACTGAAGCTTTCTTT. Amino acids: CASIHTDTSNTEAFF.

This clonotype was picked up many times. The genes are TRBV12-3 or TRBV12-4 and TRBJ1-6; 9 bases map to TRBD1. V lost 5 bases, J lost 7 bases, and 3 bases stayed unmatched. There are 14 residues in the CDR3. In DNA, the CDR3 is TGTGCCAGCAGTCGGGACAGGGTAAATTCACCCCTCCACTTT. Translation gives CASSRDRVNSPLHF.

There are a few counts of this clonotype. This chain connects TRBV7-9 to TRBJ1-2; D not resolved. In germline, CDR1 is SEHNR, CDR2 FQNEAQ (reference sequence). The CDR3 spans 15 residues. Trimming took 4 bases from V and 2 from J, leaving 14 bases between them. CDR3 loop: CASSSYITENYGYTF. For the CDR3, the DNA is TGTGCCAGCAGCTCCTATATAACAGAAAACTATGGCTACACCTTC.

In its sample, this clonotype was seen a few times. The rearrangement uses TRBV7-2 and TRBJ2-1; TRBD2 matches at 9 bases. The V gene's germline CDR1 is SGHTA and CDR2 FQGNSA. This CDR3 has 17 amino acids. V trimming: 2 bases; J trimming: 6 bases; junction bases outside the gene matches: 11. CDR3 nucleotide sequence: TGTGCCAGCAGCTTACTCTCAAGCGGGGGGCGGGGCAATGAGCAGTTCTTC. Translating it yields CASSLLSSGGRGNEQFF.

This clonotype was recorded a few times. The CDR3 is CATGHSGTGVSGNTIYF. DNA for the CDR3: TGTGCCACCGGACATTCCGGGACGGGCGTCTCTGGAAACACCATATATTTT. The V gene is TRBV6-1, the J gene TRBJ1-3; tentative D call: TRBD1 (5 bases). The V end was cut by 10 bases, the J end by 0 bases, with 22 bases between. This CDR3 region has 17 residues. Germline V gene sequence: CDR1 MNHNS, CDR2 SASEGT.

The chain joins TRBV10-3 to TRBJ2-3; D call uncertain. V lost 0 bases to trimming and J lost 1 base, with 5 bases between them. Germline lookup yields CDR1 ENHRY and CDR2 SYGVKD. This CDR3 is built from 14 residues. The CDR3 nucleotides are TGTGCCATCAGTGAGTCTCAGGGCACAGATACGCAGTATTTT. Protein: CAISESQGTDTQYF.

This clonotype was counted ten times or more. The CDR3 region has the DNA TGTGCCAGCAGCGTACTTTCTAGCGGGGGGGCAGATACGCAGTATTTT. Translating gives CASSVLSSGGADTQYF. The V and J genes are TRBV9 and TRBJ2-3, with 12 bases matching TRBD2. CDR3 size: 16 residues. J gave up 4 bases and V 1 base, and 4 bases lay outside the gene matches. In germline, CDR1 is SGDLS, CDR2 YYNGEE.

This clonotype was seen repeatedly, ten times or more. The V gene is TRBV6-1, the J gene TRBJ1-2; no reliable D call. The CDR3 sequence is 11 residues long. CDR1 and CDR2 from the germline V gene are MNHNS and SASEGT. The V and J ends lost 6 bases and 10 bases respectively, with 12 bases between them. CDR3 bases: TGTGCCAGCAGCTCCGATAGCTACTACACCTTC. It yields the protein CASSSDSYYTF.

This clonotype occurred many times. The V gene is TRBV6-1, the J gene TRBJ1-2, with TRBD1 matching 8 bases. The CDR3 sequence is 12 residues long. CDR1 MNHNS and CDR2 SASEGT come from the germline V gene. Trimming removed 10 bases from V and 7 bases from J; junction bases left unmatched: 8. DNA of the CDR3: TGTGCCACCACCCAGGGGGCCAGTGGCTACACCTTC. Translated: CATTQGASGYTF.

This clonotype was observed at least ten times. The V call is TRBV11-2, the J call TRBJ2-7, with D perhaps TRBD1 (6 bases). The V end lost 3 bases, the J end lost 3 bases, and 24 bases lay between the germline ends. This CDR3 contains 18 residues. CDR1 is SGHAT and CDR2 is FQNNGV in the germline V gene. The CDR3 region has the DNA TGTGCCAGCAGCTTCGGTTTCGACGGGACAACCTATAACTACGAGCAGTACTTC. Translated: CASSFGFDGTTYNYEQYF. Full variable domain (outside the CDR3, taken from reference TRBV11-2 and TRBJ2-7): EAGVAQSPRYKIIEKRQSVAFWCNPISGHATLYWYQQILGQGPKLLIQFQNNGVVDDSQLPKDRFSAERLKGVDSTLKIQPAKLEDSAVYLCASSFGFDGTTYNYEQYFGPGTRLTVT.

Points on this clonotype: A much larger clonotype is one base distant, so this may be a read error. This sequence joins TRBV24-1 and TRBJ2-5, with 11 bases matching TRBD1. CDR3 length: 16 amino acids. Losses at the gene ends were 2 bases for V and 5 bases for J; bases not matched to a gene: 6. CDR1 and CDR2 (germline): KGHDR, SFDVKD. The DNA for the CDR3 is TGTGCCACCAGTGATTCGGACAGGGGGCGCGGCGAGACCCAGTACTTC. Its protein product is CATSDSDRGRGETQYF.

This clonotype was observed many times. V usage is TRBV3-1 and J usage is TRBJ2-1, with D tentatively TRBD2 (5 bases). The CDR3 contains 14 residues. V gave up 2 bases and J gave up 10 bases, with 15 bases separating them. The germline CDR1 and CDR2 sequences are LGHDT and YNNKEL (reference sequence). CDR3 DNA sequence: TGTGCCAGCAGCCAATGGAGACTACCTAGCGAGCAGTTCTTC. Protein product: CASSQWRLPSEQFF.

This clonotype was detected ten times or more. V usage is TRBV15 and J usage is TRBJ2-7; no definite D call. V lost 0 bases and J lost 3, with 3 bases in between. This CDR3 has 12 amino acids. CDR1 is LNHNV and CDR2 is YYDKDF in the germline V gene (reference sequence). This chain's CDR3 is CATSREGYEQYF. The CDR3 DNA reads TGTGCCACCAGCAGAGAGGGCTACGAGCAGTACTTC.